The clone carrying this T cell receptor (beta chain) has more than one count but fewer than ten. Its antigen is not known. The trim removed 6 bases at V and 7 bases at J, leaving 13 bases unmatched. This CDR3 region has 16 residues. The germline CDR1 and CDR2 sequences are MDHEN and SYDVKM. Study-level results: Tumor memory CD4+ T cell TCR gene usage was found to cluster with blood and lymph node memory CD4+ cells and with lymph node naive CD4+ cells.

Semi-nested PCR with Nested Universal Primer A followed constant-region reverse priming of full-length variable regions. TCRdb reprocessed the 5' RACE reads with MiXCR, giving one entry per CDR3 protein. The sample shows about 53,000 distinct CDR3 sequences, approximately 24% of them seen only once. What was sequenced was tumor-infiltrating naive CD4+ T cells sorted from the breast tumor. Described subset: naive CD4+ T cells, CD4+CD45RA+CD25-. This sequence joins TRBV28 and TRBJ2-2, with 8 bases identical to TRBD1. The TCR originated in a female donor with breast cancer. In DNA form, the CDR3 reads TGTGCCAGCAGGTCCCAAGGACAGGGTTTGAGCGGGGAGCTGTTTTTT. This encodes CASRSQGQGLSGELFF.